A selection of T cell receptor beta chains follows, all from one sample in a study of OX40 agonist ivuxolimab in advanced cancers. Data came from immunoSEQ multiplex PCR; TCRdb stores just in-frame clones and leaves some out. The data hold more than 85,000 clones, with 91% observed a single time. The specimen was CD4+ or CD8+ T cells sorted from blood, collected in a trial of the OX40 agonist ivuxolimab. All receptors come from an adult with an advanced solid tumor such as melanoma, head and neck, liver or kidney cancer. CDR3s include the opening cysteine and the closing phenylalanine or tryptophan. D genes are given only for firm matches. Rows may omit the clone size; those that give it use once, few, many or a size class.

-,16,-,TRBJ1-2,TRBV6-5,TGTGCCAGCAGTTACTCTACGGGGGTTGCGGGCTATGGCTACACCTTC,CASSYSTGVAGYGYTF
-,11,-,TRBJ2-7,TRBV4-3,TGCGCCAGCAGCCTTCAGTACGAGCAGTACTTC,CASSLQYEQYF
-,16,-,TRBJ1-4,TRBV4-2,TGTGCCAGCAGCCAAGATCGGGGGGGAACTAATGAAAAACTGTTTTTT,CASSQDRGGTNEKLFF
-,14,-,TRBJ1-2,TRBV28,TGTGCCAGCAGCGGATGGTTGGGCTTCAATGGCTACACCTTC,CASSGWLGFNGYTF
-,17,TRBD1,TRBJ2-1,TRBV12-5,TGTGCTAGTGGTTTGGTACGTGCAGGGGGCTCTCACAATGAGCAGTTCTTC,CASGLVRAGGSHNEQFF
-,14,TRBD1,TRBJ2-5,TRBV7-9,TGTGCCAGCAGGGGGACAGGGGGGCAAGAGACCCAGTACTTC,CASRGTGGQETQYF
once,16,TRBD1,TRBJ2-3,TRBV19,TGTGCCAGTAGGGGACAGGGGACCCCCGGCACAGATACGCAGTATTTT,CASRGQGTPGTDTQYF
-,16,TRBD1,TRBJ2-1,TRBV9,TGTGCCAGCAGCGTAGGTCCGGGACAGGGTTATAATGAGCAGTTCTTC,CASSVGPGQGYNEQFF
-,15,TRBD1,TRBJ2-1,TRBV6-1,TGTGCCAGCAGTGAACGGCCCGGACAGGGGATCAAGCAGTTCTTC,CASSERPGQGIKQFF
-,15,TRBD1,TRBJ2-2,TRBV7-7,TGTGCCAGCAGCTGGGACAGCCAGAACACCGGGGAGCTGTTTTTT,CASSWDSQNTGELFF
-,16,-,TRBJ1-2,TRBV28,TGTGCCAGCAGTTTAGCGGGTATGGGCCCTAACTATGGCTACACCTTC,CASSLAGMGPNYGYTF
once,16,TRBD2,TRBJ2-3,TRBV27,TGTGCCAGCAGCTCCACTAGCGGGAGTGGTACAGATACGCAGTATTTT,CASSSTSGSGTDTQYF
-,14,-,TRBJ1-5,TRBV18,TGTGCCAGCTCGGAGGGGGTAGGGGATCAGCCCCAGCATTTT,CASSEGVGDQPQHF
-,15,TRBD1,TRBJ2-1,TRBV28,TGTGCCAGCAGTTCCCCGGGACAGGGGGCATTAGAGCAGTTCTTC,CASSSPGQGALEQFF
-,14,-,TRBJ2-1,TRBV11-1,TGTGCCAGCAGCTTAGACCCCAAGGGGGATGAGCAGTTCTTC,CASSLDPKGDEQFF
-,15,-,TRBJ2-3,TRBV28,TGTGCCAGCAGTGCCCCAAGGGCCAGCACAGATACGCAGTATTTT,CASSAPRASTDTQYF
-,15,-,TRBJ1-1,TRBV5-4,TGTGCCAGCAGCTTGGACCCTCAAGTGAACACTGAAGCTTTCTTT,CASSLDPQVNTEAFF
-,14,-,TRBJ1-2,TRBV5-6,TGTGCCAGCAGCGCCGGGACGGCTAACTATGGCTACACCTTC,CASSAGTANYGYTF
-,13,TRBD1,TRBJ1-1,TRBV7-3,TGTGCCAGCAGCCCTCAGGGGGCGACTGAAGCTTTCTTT,CASSPQGATEAFF
once,15,TRBD1,TRBJ2-3,TRBV5-6,TGTGCCAGCAGCTACAGGGGACATGTCACAGATACGCAGTATTTT,CASSYRGHVTDTQYF
-,12,-,TRBJ2-7,TRBV28,TGTGCCAGCAGTTTACCAGGGCGCGAGCAGTACTTC,CASSLPGREQYF
-,14,-,TRBJ2-5,TRBV5-1,TGCGCCAGCAGCTTGGGAAGACCCCAAGAGACCCAGTACTTC,CASSLGRPQETQYF
-,14,-,TRBJ2-3,TRBV9,TGTGCCAGCAGCGCCCCAGGGGCCACAGATACGCAGTATTTT,CASSAPGATDTQYF
-,14,-,TRBJ2-7,TRBV28,TGTGCCAGCAGGGTCGGAGGGGGCGGTTACGAGCAGTACTTC,CASRVGGGGYEQYF
-,14,-,TRBJ2-3,TRBV7-6,TGTGCCAGCAGTACCCGACAGGGCACAGATACGCAGTATTTT,CASSTRQGTDTQYF
-,14,-,TRBJ2-2,TRBV27,TGTGCCAGCAGCACCAGAAGCCAGACCGGGGAGCTGTTTTTT,CASSTRSQTGELFF
-,16,-,TRBJ1-3,TRBV7-2,TGTGCCAGCAGCGAATGGGCAGGCAACTCTGGAAACACCATATATTTT,CASSEWAGNSGNTIYF
-,12,TRBD2,TRBJ2-2,TRBV11-3,TGTGCCACCTCGGGGGGAGGCGGGGAGCTGTTTTTT,CATSGGGGELFF
-,16,TRBD2,TRBJ2-1,TRBV7-2,TGTGCCAGCAGCCCCGAGCGGGGAAGCTCCTACAATGAGCAGTTCTTC,CASSPERGSSYNEQFF
-,14,-,TRBJ2-2,TRBV28,TGTGCCAGCAGTTTAGCTACCTTGCCCGGGGAGCTGTTTTTT,CASSLATLPGELFF
-,14,-,TRBJ2-7,TRBV6-1,TGTGCCAGCAGTGCGGGACATGGGACCTACGAGCAGTACTTC,CASSAGHGTYEQYF
-,14,-,TRBJ2-1,TRBV11-1,TGTGCCAGCAGCTTAGCGGGAATCAACAATGAGCAGTTCTTC,CASSLAGINNEQFF
once,11,-,TRBJ2-3,TRBV20-1,TGTATGACTTCAGGCACAGATACGCAGTATTTT,CMTSGTDTQYF
-,12,TRBD2,TRBJ2-7,TRBV10-2,TGCGCCAGCAGTCAGACTAGCAACGAGCAGTACTTC,CASSQTSNEQYF
-,14,TRBD1,TRBJ2-7,TRBV4-2,TGTGCCAGCAGCCAATCCGGGACAGACCGCGAGCAGTACTTC,CASSQSGTDREQYF
-,14,-,TRBJ1-2,TRBV5-1,TGCGCCAGCAGCTTGGGGGAGGGCGGCTATGGCTACACCTTC,CASSLGEGGYGYTF
-,18,TRBD1,TRBJ2-7,TRBV13,TGTGCCAGCAGCTTAGGGACAGGGGTTGGGGGGACTTCCTACGAGCAGTACTTC,CASSLGTGVGGTSYEQYF
-,13,-,TRBJ2-3,TRBV10-1,TGCGCCAGCAGCCAGACTAGAGGAGATACGCAGTATTTT,CASSQTRGDTQYF
-,13,-,TRBJ2-2,TRBV9,TGTGCCAGCAGCCCCCGGACGGTCGGGGAGCTGTTTTTT,CASSPRTVGELFF
once,13,-,TRBJ2-7,TRBV28,TGTGCCAGCAGTTTGGGACCCAGGAACGAGCAGTACTTC,CASSLGPRNEQYF
-,13,TRBD1,TRBJ2-1,TRBV2,TGTGCCAGCAGTGGACAGGGGTACAATGAGCAGTTCTTC,CASSGQGYNEQFF
-,17,TRBD1,TRBJ1-3,TRBV7-2,TGTGCCAGCAGCTTAGGTGGGACAGGTTTTCCAGGAAACACCATATATTTT,CASSLGGTGFPGNTIYF
-,14,TRBD1,TRBJ2-5,TRBV13,TGTGCCAGCAGCCAAAGACAGGGCCAAGAGACCCAGTACTTC,CASSQRQGQETQYF
-,13,-,TRBJ2-3,TRBV7-8,TGTGCCAGCAGCTTAGGGGGTACAGATACGCAGTATTTT,CASSLGGTDTQYF
-,14,TRBD1,TRBJ2-5,TRBV6-5,TGTGCCAGCAGTTGGGGACAGTACCAAGAGACCCAGTACTTC,CASSWGQYQETQYF
-,11,-,TRBJ2-5,TRBV29-1,TGCAGCTCCCGATGGGGGGAGACCCAGTACTTC,CSSRWGETQYF
once,17,-,TRBJ1-3,TRBV18,TGTGCCAGCTCACCAAAAGGGGCAGCGGACTCTGGAAACACCATATATTTT,CASSPKGAADSGNTIYF
few,18,-,TRBJ2-2,TRBV4-2,TGTGCCAGCAGCCAAGAAGTCTGGCTAGCCAAAACAGCCGGGGAGCTGTTTTTT,CASSQEVWLAKTAGELFF
-,22,TRBD2,TRBJ2-5,TRBV15,TGTGCCACCAGCAGAGATCGTAGGGGCGGGACTAGCGGGAACTTAAGGGGAGAGACCCAGTACTTC,CATSRDRRGGTSGNLRGETQYF
-,16,-,TRBJ2-1,TRBV9,TGTGCCAGCAGCGTAAGTGGTGGCGGCCTTGGGGCTGAGCAGTTCTTC,CASSVSGGGLGAEQFF
-,15,TRBD2,TRBJ2-7,TRBV28,TGTGCCAGCAGTGCAAGACTAGCGGGACAATACGAGCAGTACTTC,CASSARLAGQYEQYF
-,15,TRBD2,TRBJ2-7,TRBV27,TGTGCAACCAGCCCTAGCGGCGCCTTAAGGAGTGAGCAGTACTTC,CATSPSGALRSEQYF
-,15,TRBD1,TRBJ1-5,TRBV19,TGTGCCAGTACCCAGGGGACAGGGTCAAATCAGCCCCAGCATTTT,CASTQGTGSNQPQHF
-,15,TRBD1,TRBJ2-7,TRBV28,TGTGCCAGCAGTTCACCCGGGACAGGGGCCTACGAGCAGTACTTC,CASSSPGTGAYEQYF
-,14,-,TRBJ2-5,TRBV7-2,TGTGCCAGCAGCTTAGCTCAGGGTTTGGAGACCCAGTACTTC,CASSLAQGLETQYF